This TCR beta chain came from a study of blood T cell repertoires in COVID-19. In the study overall: COVID-19 samples collected from the United States, Italy and Spain covered acute and convalescent phases. The cDNA or gDNA used as material had been derived from T cells, B-cell-depleted T cells, or PBMCs.

Authors' methods: Amplification from reference gene primers served as the basis for estimated nucleated cell counts. Sequenced by immunoSEQ multiplex PCR; TCRdb stores in-frame clones only, minus some. V and J calls and clone size are as listed in that table; D and trimming were resolved from the DNA. The sample has around 80,000 clones, around nine tenths seen once; the top ten hold under 8.5%. The V end was cut by 5 bases, the J end by 6 bases, with 14 bases between. The CDR3 is made up of 14 amino acids. CDR1 is SNHLY and CDR2 is FYNNEI in the germline V gene. This clone was counted only a few times.

The chain carries TRBV2 and TRBJ1-5; D is possibly TRBD1 (5 bases). The source is a man at least 80 years old with active or convalescent COVID-19. The sample consisted of peripheral blood. The CDR3 protein is CASSTSVGGQPQHF. The CDR3 DNA reads as TGTGCCAGCAGTACTTCAGTGGGGGGTCAGCCCCAGCATTTT.